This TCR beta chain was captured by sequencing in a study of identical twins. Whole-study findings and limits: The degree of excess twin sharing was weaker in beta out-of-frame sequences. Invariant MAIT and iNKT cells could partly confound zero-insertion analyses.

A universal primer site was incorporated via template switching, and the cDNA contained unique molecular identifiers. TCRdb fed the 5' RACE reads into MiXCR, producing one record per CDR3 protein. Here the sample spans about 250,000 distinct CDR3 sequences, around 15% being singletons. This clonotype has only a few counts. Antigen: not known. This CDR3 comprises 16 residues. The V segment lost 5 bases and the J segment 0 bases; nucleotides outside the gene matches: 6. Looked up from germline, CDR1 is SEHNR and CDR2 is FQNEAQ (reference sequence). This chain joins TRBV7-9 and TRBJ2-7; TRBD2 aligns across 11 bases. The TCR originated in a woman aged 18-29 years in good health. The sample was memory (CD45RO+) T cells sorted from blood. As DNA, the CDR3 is TGTGCCAGCAGCGACGAGGGACTAGCGGCCTCCTACGAGCAGTACTTC. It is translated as CASSDEGLAASYEQYF. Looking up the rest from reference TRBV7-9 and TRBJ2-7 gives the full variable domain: DTGVSQNPRHKITKRGQNVTFRCDPISEHNRLYWYRQTLGQGPEFLTYFQNEAQLEKSRLLSDRFSAERPKGSFSTLEIQRTEQGDSAMYLCASSDEGLAASYEQYFGPGTRLTVT.